The next 31 T cell receptor beta chains were all read from a single sample in a study of T cell responses to AZD1222 COVID-19 vaccine. The method was immunoSEQ multiplex PCR; TCRdb's version includes in-frame clones alone and lacks a portion of them. Altogether under 150,000 clones are present, roughly 93% being singletons, with the ten largest covering 1.5% to 2%. This sample comprised peripheral blood, obtained 28 days after the second AZD1222 dose. These receptors were obtained from an adult who received the AZD1222 COVID-19 vaccine.

This chain links TRBV10-2 with TRBJ1-2, with 9 bases fitting TRBD1. The CDR3 runs to 16 residues. With V trimmed by 1 base and J by 4 bases, 7 bases remained unmatched. CDR1 and CDR2 from the germline V gene are WSHSY and SAAADI. CDR3 sequence: CASSEFPGTGTYGYTF. The CDR3 DNA follows: TGCGCCAGCAGTGAGTTCCCCGGGACAGGGACCTATGGCTACACCTTC.

The chain carries TRBV27 and TRBJ1-2; 9 bases line up with TRBD1. Germline lookup yields CDR1 MNHEY and CDR2 SMNVEV (reference sequence). V shed 5 bases, J shed 1 base, and the junction held 2 bases outside the gene matches. The CDR3 is 14 amino acids. DNA of the CDR3: TGTGCCAGCAGTCAGGGACAGGGTAACTATGGCTACACCTTC. This translates into CASSQGQGNYGYTF.

This rearrangement joins TRBV10-3 to TRBJ2-6; TRBD1 agrees at 9 bases. Germline trimming cut 9 bases from V and 1 base from J; bases unmatched to any gene: 7. Looked up from germline, CDR1 is ENHRY and CDR2 is SYGVKD. The CDR3 is made up of 16 amino acids. CDR3 in amino acids: CAISRDRESGANVLTF. The CDR3 nucleotides are TGTGCCATATCCCGGGACAGGGAGTCTGGGGCCAACGTCCTGACTTTC.

The J gene is TRBJ1-2, the V gene TRBV2, with D possibly TRBD1 on 6 matching bases. The CDR3 contains 13 residues. The germline V and J ends were trimmed by 5 bases and 3 bases, with 10 bases remaining between them. CDR1 and CDR2 (germline): SNHLY, FYNNEI. CDR3 in DNA: TGTGCCAGCAGTTGGGGGGCCGACTATGGCTACACCTTC. This codes for CASSWGADYGYTF.

The genes are TRBV7-3 and TRBJ2-1, with 8 bases that match TRBD2. J lost 9 bases, V lost 6 bases, and 13 bases had no gene match. The CDR3 length is 15 residues. Germline loops: CDR1 SGHTA, CDR2 FQGTGA. The CDR3 loop is CASSRTTSGLGEQFF. The CDR3 DNA reads as TGTGCCAGCAGTCGAACCACTAGCGGATTGGGTGAGCAGTTCTTC.

The rearrangement uses TRBV6-5 and TRBJ1-2, with TRBD1 matching over 7 bases. This CDR3 spans 14 amino acids. With V trimmed by 5 bases and J by 7 bases, 10 bases remained unmatched. Germline V gene sequence: CDR1 MNHEY, CDR2 SVGAGI. CDR3 region: CASSIGGGGLGYTF. The CDR3 DNA sequence: TGTGCCAGCAGTATAGGGGGCGGTGGTCTTGGCTACACCTTC.

The chain carries TRBV13 and TRBJ2-2; possibly TRBD1 for D (5 bases). V was clipped by 5 bases and J by 5 bases, with 18 bases between them. CDR1 is PRHDT and CDR2 is FYEKMQ in the germline V gene (reference sequence). The CDR3 is made up of 16 amino acids. The CDR3 bases are TGTGCCAGCAGCCATCGACAGAGCCAAGGGACCGGGGAGCTGTTTTTT. As protein: CASSHRQSQGTGELFF.

The chain couples TRBV6-4 to TRBJ1-6; D is ambiguous. V was shortened by 0 bases and J by 9 bases, with 9 bases between the two germline ends. Germline CDR1 MRHNA, CDR2 SNTAGT. The CDR3 runs 14 residues. The CDR3 protein is CASSDSGKCSPLHF. The CDR3 DNA follows: TGTGCCAGCAGTGACTCGGGTAAGTGTTCACCCCTCCACTTT.

The chain couples TRBV19 to TRBJ2-2; D uncertain. Germline V gives CDR1 LNHDA, CDR2 SQIVND (reference sequence). Between the trimmed V and J ends, which lost 3 bases and 6 bases, there was a span of 8 bases. The CDR3 runs to 13 residues. The CDR3, as DNA: TGTGCCAGTAGTATGTTCCAAGCCGGGGAGCTGTTTTTT. Translated, it gives CASSMFQAGELFF.

V is TRBV10-2 and J is TRBJ1-6, with D maybe TRBD1 (6 bases). Germline lookup yields CDR1 WSHSY and CDR2 SAAADI. CDR3 length: 16 residues. V was trimmed by 0 bases and J by 13 bases, leaving 19 bases between them. CDR3 amino acids: CASSESIGGSKSPLHF. The CDR3 region has the DNA TGCGCCAGCAGTGAGTCGATTGGGGGCTCCAAAAGTCCCCTCCACTTT.

The chain joins TRBV2 to TRBJ1-1; D gene unclear. CDR1 is SNHLY, CDR2 FYNNEI, per germline. This CDR3 region has 15 residues. Deletions cut 2 bases from V and 0 bases from J, with 10 bases between. CDR3 sequence (DNA): TGTGCCAGCAGTGAAATGATGGCCATGAACACTGAAGCTTTCTTT. Translating it yields CASSEMMAMNTEAFF.

The rearrangement joins TRBV27 to TRBJ1-1; 7 nucleotides line up with TRBD1. CDR1 and CDR2 from the germline V gene are MNHEY and SMNVEV (reference sequence). The junction had 8 bases not matched to a gene; V was cut back by 6 bases and J by 4 bases. This CDR3 contains 14 residues. As DNA, the CDR3 is TGTGCCAGCAGCCGAAGACAGGGCGGCACTGAAGCTTTCTTT. This translates into CASSRRQGGTEAFF.

This chain connects TRBV19 to TRBJ2-1; TRBD2 aligns across 7 bases. Per the germline V gene, CDR1 is LNHDA and CDR2 is SQIVND (reference sequence). V lost 3 bases and J lost 6; bases outside the gene matches: 5. CDR3 size: 14 residues. The CDR3 bases are TGTGCCAGTAGTATTGGGAGCGGGGTCAATGAGCAGTTCTTC. This codes for CASSIGSGVNEQFF.

The CDR3 DNA reads as TGTGCCAGCAGCTTGGATAGCGGGGTCAATGAGCAGTTCTTC. It specifies CASSLDSGVNEQFF. This sequence joins TRBV7-3 and TRBJ2-1; 8 bases agree with TRBD2. The V and J ends lost 3 bases and 6 bases, in that order; junction bases with no gene match: 4. From germline, CDR1 is SGHTA and CDR2 FQGTGA. The CDR3 is 14 amino acids.

This chain uses TRBV2 with TRBJ2-3; maybe TRBD2 (5 bases). CDR1 SNHLY and CDR2 FYNNEI come from the germline V gene. Trimming shortened V by 0 bases and J by 12 bases, and 19 bases separated the two germline ends. CDR3 length equals 15 residues. The CDR3 coding sequence is TGTGCCAGCAGTGAAGCTGCCGTCGGACTCCTAAGCCAGTATTTT. Its translation is CASSEAAVGLLSQYF.

The chain combines TRBV9 with TRBJ2-7; D uncertain. V dropped 6 bases and J dropped 7 bases, with 8 bases sitting between them. Per germline, CDR1 SGDLS and CDR2 YYNGEE. This CDR3 region has 10 residues. For the CDR3, the DNA is TGTGCCAGCAAGTTGGGTGAGCAGTACTTC. Translation gives CASKLGEQYF.

The gene calls are TRBV6-6 and TRBJ1-3; weak D call: TRBD1 (5 bases). V lost 0 bases to trimming and J lost 0 bases, with 9 bases between them. Per germline, CDR1 MNHNY and CDR2 SVGAGI (reference sequence). The CDR3 runs to 16 residues. CDR3 DNA sequence: TGTGCCAGCAGTTACTCTACGCAGGGCTCTGGAAACACCATATATTTT. Translation gives CASSYSTQGSGNTIYF.

The V gene is TRBV28, the J gene TRBJ2-5; D not resolved. Germline assignment: CDR1 MDHEN and CDR2 SYDVKM. Between the trimmed V and J ends, which lost 1 base and 4 bases, there was a span of 4 bases. The CDR3 covers 12 residues. The CDR3 sequence: CASSLLVETQYF. The CDR3, as DNA: TGTGCCAGCAGTTTATTGGTAGAGACCCAGTACTTC.

This chain links TRBV7-9 with TRBJ2-1, with 8 nucleotides matching TRBD2. J was trimmed by 6 bases and V by 0 bases; bases with no gene match: 4. CDR1 is SEHNR, CDR2 FQNEAQ, per germline (reference sequence). The CDR3 has 15 residues. CDR3 nucleotide sequence: TGTGCCAGCAGCTTAGCGGGACTAGTTCCCAATGAGCAGTTCTTC. Amino acid sequence: CASSLAGLVPNEQFF. Drawing the rest from reference TRBV7-9 and TRBJ2-1, the complete variable domain is DTGVSQNPRHKITKRGQNVTFRCDPISEHNRLYWYRQTLGQGPEFLTYFQNEAQLEKSRLLSDRFSAERPKGSFSTLEIQRTEQGDSAMYLCASSLAGLVPNEQFFGPGTRLTVL.

V is TRBV5-1 and J is TRBJ1-2; D gene unclear. Trimming stripped 8 bases from V and 4 bases from J, with 15 bases between. Looked up from germline, CDR1 is SGHRS and CDR2 is YFSETQ. The CDR3 is 13 residues long. CDR3 coding DNA: TGCGCCAGGGACCCCGAGATGCCCTATGGCTACACCTTC. Translation gives CARDPEMPYGYTF.

The chain uses TRBV27 and TRBJ1-3; D unresolved. Per germline, CDR1 MNHEY and CDR2 SMNVEV (reference sequence). The length of the CDR3 is 14 residues. V lost 5 bases, J lost 0 bases, and 8 bases lay in between. The CDR3 loop is CASSRTGSGNTIYF. In DNA form, the CDR3 reads TGTGCCAGCAGTCGCACGGGCTCTGGAAACACCATATATTTT.

This chain connects TRBV18 to TRBJ1-2; 7 bases agree with TRBD1. V trimming: 3 bases; J trimming: 7 bases; junction bases outside the gene matches: 8. This CDR3 comprises 14 residues. Germline lookup yields CDR1 KGHSH and CDR2 LQKENI. CDR3 bases: TGTGCCAGCTCACCGGGCGCAGGGGGTTCTGGCTACACCTTC. Amino acid sequence: CASSPGAGGSGYTF.

This chain joins TRBV6-1 and TRBJ1-2; D remains ambiguous. This CDR3 contains 13 residues. V lost 3 bases, J lost 7 bases, and 12 bases lay in between. Germline V gene lookup returns CDR1 MNHNS and CDR2 SASEGT. The CDR3 bases are TGTGCCAGCAGTGAGGGCCCCCTCGGTGGCTACACCTTC. Its protein is CASSEGPLGGYTF.

The chain has TRBV6-1 and TRBJ2-3; the match to TRBD2 covers 13 bases. The V gene end was trimmed by 4 bases and the J gene end by 4 bases; junction bases not matched to a gene: 8. Germline V gene lookup returns CDR1 MNHNS and CDR2 SASEGT. This CDR3 is 17 amino acids long. DNA of the CDR3: TGTGCCAGCAGTGGACGGAGACTAGCGGGAGGCCCAGATACGCAGTATTTT. It translates to CASSGRRLAGGPDTQYF.

The chain combines TRBV30 with TRBJ2-7; 12 nucleotides agree with TRBD2. The CDR3 is made up of 16 amino acids. J lost 1 base, V lost 0 bases, and 4 bases had no gene match. Germline CDR1 is GTSNPN and CDR2 is SVGIG (reference sequence). The CDR3 coding sequence is TGTGCCTGGAGTGTACCGACTAGCGGGAGTTCCTACGAGCAGTACTTC. It codes for CAWSVPTSGSSYEQYF.

The rearrangement uses TRBV7-9 and TRBJ2-1; 10 bases are a match to TRBD2. This CDR3 is built from 15 residues. Trimming cost V 5 bases and J 4 bases; bases outside gene matches: 5. Germline V lookup: CDR1 SEHNR, CDR2 FQNEAQ (reference sequence). The CDR3 sequence is CASSPSGSPYNEQFF. The CDR3 DNA sequence: TGTGCCAGCAGCCCTAGCGGGAGCCCATACAATGAGCAGTTCTTC.

The gene calls are TRBV6-5 and TRBJ1-5; 8 bases match TRBD1. The CDR3 loop spans 13 amino acids. V lost 6 bases, J lost 3 bases, and 1 base stayed unmatched. Germline lookup yields CDR1 MNHEY and CDR2 SVGAGI. The CDR3 DNA reads TGTGCCAGCAGGACAGGGGTCAATCAGCCCCAGCATTTT. As protein: CASRTGVNQPQHF.

The chain combines TRBV28 with TRBJ1-2; 7 bases align to TRBD1. The CDR3 is made up of 15 amino acids. V shed 5 bases, J shed 4 bases, and the junction held 10 bases outside the gene matches. CDR1 is MDHEN, CDR2 SYDVKM, per germline. CDR3 DNA: TGTGCCAGCAGTGGACAGGTAGATGGGTCCTATGGCTACACCTTC. It translates to CASSGQVDGSYGYTF.

This clone appeared a few times. This chain uses TRBV5-6 with TRBJ1-3; 7 positions agree with TRBD1. Germline V gene lookup returns CDR1 SGHDT and CDR2 YYEEEE. This CDR3 has 16 residues. V shed 4 bases and J 0 bases; nucleotides not matched to a gene: 7. The CDR3 DNA follows: TGTGCCAGCAGCGGACGGGACAGTGTCTCTGGAAACACCATATATTTT. This codes for CASSGRDSVSGNTIYF.

This rearrangement joins TRBV9 to TRBJ1-4; D uncertain. The CDR3 runs to 13 residues. Trimming shortened V by 4 bases and J by 4 bases, and 8 bases separated the two germline ends. Per germline, CDR1 SGDLS and CDR2 YYNGEE. The CDR3 bases are TGTGCCAGCAGCACGAGTCTTAATGAAAAACTGTTTTTT. Amino acids: CASSTSLNEKLFF. The whole variable domain, remainder taken from reference TRBV9 and TRBJ1-4, is DSGVTQTPKHLITATGQRVTLRCSPRSGDLSVYWYQQSLDQGLQFLIQYYNGEERAKGNILERFSAQQFPDLHSELNLSSLELGDSALYFCASSTSLNEKLFFGSGTQLSVL.

The V call is TRBV13, the J call TRBJ1-1; D is uncertain. This CDR3 contains 15 residues. Per germline, CDR1 PRHDT and CDR2 FYEKMQ (reference sequence). V was trimmed by 5 bases and J by 3 bases, leaving 16 bases between them. Here the CDR3 DNA reads TGTGCCAGCAGCCCCTCGGCCGGGTTCTACACTGAAGCTTTCTTT. It is translated as CASSPSAGFYTEAFF.